One sample yielded the 13 T cell receptor beta chains listed below, sequenced in a study of cytomegalovirus exposure and HLA in healthy donors (TCRdb year 2017). The method was the immunoSEQ multiplex PCR assay. A mixture of 60 forward primers for TCR Vbeta segments and 13 reverse primers for TCR Jbeta segments was used in the multiplex PCR. TCRdb took this table from immuneACCESS and kept in-frame rearrangements with V and J called. Such tables lack part of the clones; where checked against another copy, unresolved V genes explain under half of the gap, and the rest is unexplained. The sample records around 97,000 clones, around 82% of which are singletons. The top ten clonotypes cover over 5% of the sample. Sequencing was performed on PBMCs. These receptors were taken from a man in his forties in good health and CMV-seropositive.

The chain recombines TRBV6-5 with TRBJ1-1, with 7 bases aligning to TRBD1. V gave up 6 bases and J gave up 1 base; unmatched junction bases: 2. The V gene's germline CDR1 is MNHEY and CDR2 SVGAGI. This CDR3 contains 13 residues. The CDR3 bases are TGTGCCAGCAGGGGGACAGCGAACACTGAAGCTTTCTTT. Translation gives CASRGTANTEAFF.

J is TRBJ2-1 and V is TRBV6-5, with a weak D call TRBD2 (6 bases). The CDR3 runs 15 residues. CDR1 and CDR2 (germline): MNHEY, SVGAGI. Between the trimmed V and J ends, which lost 0 bases and 4 bases, there was a span of 10 bases. The CDR3 spells CASSYSGGIYNEQFF. In nucleotides, the CDR3 is TGTGCCAGCAGTTACTCGGGCGGGATATACAATGAGCAGTTCTTC.

V is TRBV30 and J is TRBJ1-6, with 7 bases identical to TRBD1. There are 14 residues in the CDR3. Germline V gives CDR1 GTSNPN, CDR2 SVGIG (reference sequence). J was trimmed by 7 bases and V by 5 bases; bases with no gene match: 8. The CDR3 is CAWETGARNSPLHF. As DNA, the CDR3 is TGTGCCTGGGAAACAGGGGCAAGAAATTCACCCCTCCACTTT. The whole variable domain, remainder taken from reference TRBV30 and TRBJ1-6, is SQTIHQWPATLVQPVGSPLSLECTVEGTSNPNLYWYRQAAGRGLQLLFYSVGIGQISSEVPQNLSASRPQDRQFILSSKKLLLSDSGFYLCAWETGARNSPLHFGNGTRLTVT.

The chain employs TRBV30 and TRBJ1-1; D not resolved. The CDR3 is 12 amino acids. The germline V gene encodes CDR1 GTSNPN and CDR2 SVGIG (reference sequence). V was shortened by 2 bases and J by 3 bases, with 7 bases between the two germline ends. As DNA, the CDR3 is TGTGCCTGGAGTTGGCAGGACACTGAAGCTTTCTTT. It translates to CAWSWQDTEAFF.

V gene TRBV7-2 combines with J gene TRBJ2-5, with 7 bases lining up with TRBD2. The CDR3 consists of 13 residues. Germline CDR1 SGHTA, CDR2 FQGNSA. V dropped 4 bases and J dropped 9; count of bases not matched to a gene: 8. CDR3 sequence: CASSSLDGGAQYF. CDR3 bases: TGTGCCAGCAGCTCGCTGGATGGGGGGGCCCAGTACTTC.

The chain couples TRBV10-3 to TRBJ2-6, with 7 bases fitting TRBD1. Per germline, CDR1 ENHRY and CDR2 SYGVKD. The CDR3 loop spans 20 amino acids. The V and J ends lost 4 bases and 2 bases, in that order; junction bases with no gene match: 17. This chain's CDR3 is CAISGVGGGRDRPGANVLTF. As DNA, the CDR3 is TGTGCCATCAGTGGAGTCGGTGGGGGCAGGGACAGACCTGGGGCCAACGTCCTGACTTTC.

The chain recombines TRBV6-6 with TRBJ1-3; 9 nucleotides agree with TRBD1. The V and J ends lost 6 bases and 6 bases, in that order; junction bases with no gene match: 9. Germline V gene sequence: CDR1 MNHNY, CDR2 SVGAGI (reference sequence). The CDR3 runs 15 residues. The CDR3 DNA sequence: TGTGCCAGCAGGGGACAGGGATATAGGGAAAACACCATATATTTT. This sequence encodes CASRGQGYRENTIYF.

The genes are TRBV18 and TRBJ2-7; D gene uncertain. The CDR3 runs 17 residues. From germline, CDR1 is KGHSH and CDR2 LQKENI. V was cut by 2 bases and J by 0 bases, with 17 bases left in between. CDR3 protein: CASSPSLEQFSSYEQYF. CDR3 sequence (DNA): TGTGCCAGCTCACCAAGTTTAGAACAGTTTAGCTCCTACGAGCAGTACTTC.

The chain uses TRBV7-6 and TRBJ1-2; 7 bases are a match to TRBD1. CDR1 and CDR2 (germline): SGHVS, FNYEAQ. After removal of 5 bases from V and 3 bases from J, the junction contained 12 bases not matched to a gene. The CDR3 is 16 residues long. The CDR3 reads CASSHQRQGLDYGYTF. The CDR3, as DNA: TGTGCCAGCAGCCACCAACGACAGGGCCTCGACTATGGCTACACCTTC.

The V gene is TRBV29-1, the J gene TRBJ1-1; the match to TRBD1 covers 7 bases. V was clipped by 6 bases and J by 1 base; unmatched bases: 11. This CDR3 region has 15 residues. Germline-derived CDR1 and CDR2 are SQVTM and ANQGSEA. The CDR3 DNA sequence: TGCAGCGTCCTTTACCCCGGGACAGAGAACACTGAAGCTTTCTTT. Translated: CSVLYPGTENTEAFF. Full variable domain (missing parts from reference TRBV29-1 and TRBJ1-1): SAVISQKPSRDICQRGTSLTIQCQVDSQVTMMFWYRQQPGQSLTLIATANQGSEATYESGFVIDKFPISRPNLTFSTLTVSNMSPEDSSIYLCSVLYPGTENTEAFFGQGTRLTVV.

The rearrangement uses TRBV14 and TRBJ2-2; 10 bases are shared with TRBD1. This CDR3 region has 15 residues. The ends lost 4 bases at V and 6 bases at J; junction bases unmatched: 5. Germline loops: CDR1 SGHDN, CDR2 FVKESK. The CDR3 region is CASSPWTGGAGELFF. CDR3 nucleotides: TGTGCCAGCAGCCCATGGACAGGGGGGGCCGGGGAGCTGTTTTTT.

The CDR3 DNA is TGTGCCAGCAGCTTGGGGGGACTAGCGGACAATGAGCAGTTCTTC. Its translation: CASSLGGLADNEQFF. This chain links TRBV5-4 with TRBJ2-1; 11 bases are shared with TRBD2. This CDR3 comprises 15 residues. After removal of 0 bases from V and 5 bases from J, the junction contained 1 base not matched to a gene. CDR1 is SGHNT and CDR2 is YYREEE in the germline V gene (reference sequence).

This chain uses TRBV11-2 with TRBJ2-7; TRBD1 aligns across 7 bases. Germline CDR1 reads SGHAT; CDR2 reads FQNNGV. The CDR3 totals 13 residues. The V segment lost 4 bases and the J segment 4 bases; nucleotides outside the gene matches: 4. The DNA for the CDR3 is TGTGCCAGCAGCTACGGACAGGTTTACGAGCAGTACTTC. As protein: CASSYGQVYEQYF.